This T cell receptor (beta chain) was documented in a study of CD8+ T cells in alopecia areata. Isolation of CD4+ and CD8+ T cells from PBMCs was achieved by sorting. From germline, CDR1 is GTSNPN and CDR2 SVGIG (reference sequence). The CDR3 has 14 residues. V dropped 1 base and J dropped 6 bases, with 16 bases sitting between them. After isolation, RNA underwent reverse transcription to generate cDNA as the sequencing template. Here immunoSEQ multiplex PCR was the method, and the copy in TCRdb shows in-frame clones only, minus some. There are roughly 170,000 clones in the sample; around 50% occur only once, and around 15% lies in the top ten.

This chain joins TRBV30 and TRBJ2-7; D possibly corresponds to TRBD1 (6 bases). The clonotype was recovered from a human donor with alopecia areata. The starting material was CD4+ T cells sorted from blood, obtained at week 0. The CDR3 bases are TGTGCCTGGAGTGCCCTAACAGGGTTTGGCGAGCAGTACTTC. Translating it yields CAWSALTGFGEQYF.